Presented here are 14 T cell receptor beta chains from one specimen sequenced in a study of shared clonotypes between healthy human individuals. Naive CD8 cells lacked CD45RO and underwent positive selection for CCR7, leaving out terminally differentiated effector memory CD45RA+ cells. Using immunoSEQ multiplex PCR, the repertoire was profiled, and TCRdb retains in-frame clones only, with some absent. The sample contains under 850,000 clones, approximately 92% of which appear only once. The sample was naive CD8+ T cells sorted from blood. The receptors shown here come from a man aged 25-45 years in good health.

The chain employs TRBV5-1 and TRBJ1-1; D gene unclear. CDR3 length: 16 amino acids. Germline values: CDR1 SGHRS, CDR2 YFSETQ. The V gene lost 0 bases and the J gene lost 0 bases, with 12 bases spanning the gap. CDR3 DNA sequence: TGCGCCAGCAGCTTGGAGCTTTCCCGTATGAACACTGAAGCTTTCTTT. It specifies CASSLELSRMNTEAFF.

This rearrangement joins TRBV7-9 to TRBJ2-7, with TRBD2 matching 9 bases. The CDR3 contains 14 residues. Germline loops: CDR1 SEHNR, CDR2 FQNEAQ (reference sequence). V lost 5 bases and J lost 4; bases outside the gene matches: 6. In DNA, the CDR3 is TGTGCCAGCAGCCCCCCAGCGGGAGGATACGAGCAGTACTTC. It yields the protein CASSPPAGGYEQYF.

The chain carries TRBV6-5 and TRBJ2-7; TRBD2 might be the D (6 bases). V lost 4 bases and J 7 bases, leaving 20 bases between the germline ends. This CDR3 spans 15 amino acids. Germline lookup yields CDR1 MNHEY and CDR2 SVGAGI. The CDR3 nucleotides are TGTGCCAGCAGTTGGAAGGACTGGAGGGCGAATGAGCAGTACTTC. It encodes CASSWKDWRANEQYF.

In this sample, this clone turned up once. The V and J genes are TRBV13 and TRBJ2-1; D is possibly TRBD1 or TRBD2 (6 bases each). CDR3 length: 19 residues. The germline CDR1 and CDR2 sequences are PRHDT and FYEKMQ (reference sequence). Trimming shortened V by 1 base and J by 0 bases, and 19 bases separated the two germline ends. CDR3 sequence (DNA): TGTGCCAGCAGCTTAGAAGAGGGGGGTGGACCCCGCTCCTACAATGAGCAGTTCTTC. Translating gives CASSLEEGGGPRSYNEQFF.

The chain links TRBV7-7 to TRBJ2-1; D unresolved. The length of the CDR3 is 13 residues. Per the germline V gene, CDR1 is SSHAT and CDR2 is FNYEAQ (reference sequence). With 5 bases removed from V and 5 bases from J, the gap between germline ends came to 10 bases. CDR3 DNA sequence: TGTGCCAGCAGCGACGACCTTCACAATGAGCAGTTCTTC. Residues: CASSDDLHNEQFF. Drawing the rest from reference TRBV7-7 and TRBJ2-1, the complete variable domain is GAGVSQSPRYKVTKRGQDVTLRCDPISSHATLYWYQQALGQGPEFLTYFNYEAQPDKSGLPSDRFSAERPEGSISTLTIQRTEQRDSAMYRCASSDDLHNEQFFGPGTRLTVL.

The CDR3 DNA is TGCGCCAGCAGCCAAGAAACCCCGGGAGGGTCCTACAATGAGCAGTTCTTC. Translated, it gives CASSQETPGGSYNEQFF. The V gene is TRBV4-1, the J gene TRBJ2-1, with TRBD2 matching over 8 bases. Germline trimming cut 0 bases from V and 1 base from J; bases unmatched to any gene: 5. From germline, CDR1 is MGHRA and CDR2 YSYEKL. The CDR3 has 17 residues.

J is TRBJ1-3 and V is TRBV18; D gene uncertain. Trimming took 0 bases from V and 4 from J, leaving 7 bases between them. This CDR3 spans 14 amino acids. CDR1 and CDR2 (germline): KGHSH, LQKENI. The CDR3 DNA is TGTGCCAGCTCACCACCAGGGTCCGGAAACACCATATATTTT. It yields the protein CASSPPGSGNTIYF.

The chain employs TRBV11-2 and TRBJ2-7; 12 nucleotides agree with TRBD1. J lost 7 bases, V lost 3 bases, and 4 bases had no gene match. This CDR3 contains 14 residues. CDR1 is SGHAT and CDR2 is FQNNGV in the germline V gene. The DNA of the CDR3 is TGTGCCAGCAGCTTGGGACAGGGGGCGTGGGAGCAGTACTTC. It yields the protein CASSLGQGAWEQYF.

The genes are TRBV29-1 and TRBJ2-7; D uncertain. The V end was cut by 4 bases, the J end by 3 bases, with 4 bases between. Germline V gene data show CDR1 as SQVTM and CDR2 as ANQGSEA. The CDR3 contains 10 residues. The CDR3 DNA is TGCAGCGTTGTTGACTACGAGCAGTACTTC. Protein sequence: CSVVDYEQYF.

CDR3 DNA sequence: TGTGCCATCAGTGCTGGAGAAAGCCCTAGCAATCAGCCCCAGCATTTT. It specifies CAISAGESPSNQPQHF. J is TRBJ1-5 and V is TRBV10-3; D call uncertain. Per germline, CDR1 ENHRY and CDR2 SYGVKD. Trimming stripped 4 bases from V and 0 bases from J, with 13 bases between. CDR3 length: 16 amino acids.

The chain joins TRBV27 to TRBJ2-2; 9 nucleotides align to TRBD2. The length of the CDR3 is 14 residues. The trim removed 8 bases at V and 7 bases at J, leaving 8 bases unmatched. Germline assignment: CDR1 MNHEY and CDR2 SMNVEV (reference sequence). The CDR3 region is CASRAGGPGGELFF. The CDR3 DNA sequence: TGTGCCAGCCGGGCGGGAGGGCCCGGCGGGGAGCTGTTTTTT.

This clone was found once. The CDR3 loop is CALVPASSYEQYF. The CDR3 DNA follows: TGTGCCTTGGTGCCAGCGAGCTCCTACGAGCAGTACTTC. The chain joins TRBV30 to TRBJ2-7, with no clear D. The germline CDR1 and CDR2 sequences are GTSNPN and SVGIG (reference sequence). This CDR3 has 13 residues. The ends were cut back, 7 bases at V and 0 bases at J, with 13 bases in the middle.

The CDR3 DNA is TGTGCCAGCAGCTTAGACCCCAGATACGAGCAGTACTTC. Protein: CASSLDPRYEQYF. V usage is TRBV7-4 and J usage is TRBJ2-7; D not certain. CDR1 and CDR2 (germline): SGHVT, SQSDAQ. V lost 1 base to trimming and J lost 4 bases, with 8 bases between them. This CDR3 region has 13 residues.

This rearrangement joins TRBV14 to TRBJ2-6, with TRBD1 identical over 8 bases. The V and J ends lost 8 bases and 2 bases, in that order; junction bases with no gene match: 8. The germline gives CDR1 SGHDN, CDR2 FVKESK. The CDR3 spans 16 residues. For the CDR3, the DNA is TGTGCCAGCTCGGACAGGGTGGGCGCTGGGGCCAACGTCCTGACTTTC. Translation: CASSDRVGAGANVLTF.